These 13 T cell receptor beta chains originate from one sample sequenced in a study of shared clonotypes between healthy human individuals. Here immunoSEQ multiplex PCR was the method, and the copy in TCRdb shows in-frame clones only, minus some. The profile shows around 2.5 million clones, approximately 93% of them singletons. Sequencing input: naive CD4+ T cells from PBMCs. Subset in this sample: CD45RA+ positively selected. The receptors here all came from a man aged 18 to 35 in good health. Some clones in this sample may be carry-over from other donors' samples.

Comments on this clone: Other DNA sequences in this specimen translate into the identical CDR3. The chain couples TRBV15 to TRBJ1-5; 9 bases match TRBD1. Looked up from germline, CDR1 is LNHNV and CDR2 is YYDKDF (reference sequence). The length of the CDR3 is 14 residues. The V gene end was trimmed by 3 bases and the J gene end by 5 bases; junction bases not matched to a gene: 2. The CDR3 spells CATSRDRGDQPQHF. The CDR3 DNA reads TGTGCCACCAGCAGGGACAGGGGCGATCAGCCCCAGCATTTT.

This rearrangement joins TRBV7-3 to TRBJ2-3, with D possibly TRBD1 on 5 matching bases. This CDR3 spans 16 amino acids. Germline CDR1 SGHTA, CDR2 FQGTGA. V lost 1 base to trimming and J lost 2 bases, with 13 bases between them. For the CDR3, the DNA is TGTGCCAGCAGCTTAAATCCAGGGCTGACCACAGATACGCAGTATTTT. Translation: CASSLNPGLTTDTQYF.

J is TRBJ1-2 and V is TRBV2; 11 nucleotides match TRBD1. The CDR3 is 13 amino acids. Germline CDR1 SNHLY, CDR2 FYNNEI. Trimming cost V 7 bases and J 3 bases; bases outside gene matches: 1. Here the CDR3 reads CASKGQGDYGYTF. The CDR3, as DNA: TGTGCCAGCAAGGGACAGGGGGACTATGGCTACACCTTC. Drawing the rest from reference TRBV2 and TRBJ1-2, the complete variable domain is EPEVTQTPSHQVTQMGQEVILRCVPISNHLYFYWYRQILGQKVEFLVSFYNNEISEKSEIFDDQFSVERPDGSNFTLKIRSTKLEDSAMYFCASKGQGDYGYTFGSGTRLTVV.

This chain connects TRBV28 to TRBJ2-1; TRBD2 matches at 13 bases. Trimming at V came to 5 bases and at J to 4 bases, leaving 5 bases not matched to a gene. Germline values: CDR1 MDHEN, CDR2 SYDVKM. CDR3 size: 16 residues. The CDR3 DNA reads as TGTGCCAGCAGTGGAGGGACTAGCGGGAATTACAATGAGCAGTTCTTC. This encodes CASSGGTSGNYNEQFF.

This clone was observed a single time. CDR3 sequence (DNA): TGTGCCAGCCGAACAGGGAGTGACTATGGCTACACCTTC. Translation: CASRTGSDYGYTF. The chain couples TRBV6-1 to TRBJ1-2; D might be TRBD1 (6 bases). V was clipped by 8 bases and J by 3 bases, with 13 bases between them. The germline CDR1 and CDR2 sequences are MNHNS and SASEGT. There are 13 residues in the CDR3.

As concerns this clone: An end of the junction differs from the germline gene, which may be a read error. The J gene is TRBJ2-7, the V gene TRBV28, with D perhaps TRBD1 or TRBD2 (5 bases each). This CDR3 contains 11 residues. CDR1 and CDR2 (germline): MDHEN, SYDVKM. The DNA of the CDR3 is TGTGCCAGCAGCACCGGGACCCGAGTCGACTTC. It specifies CASSTGTRVDF.

CDR3 region: CASSVVTGYGTGELFF. In DNA form, the CDR3 reads TGTGCCAGCAGCGTAGTAACCGGGTACGGGACCGGGGAGCTGTTTTTT. This chain links TRBV9 with TRBJ2-2; no clear D gene. This CDR3 has 16 residues. From germline, CDR1 is SGDLS and CDR2 YYNGEE. V was shortened by 0 bases and J by 5 bases, with 14 bases between the two germline ends.

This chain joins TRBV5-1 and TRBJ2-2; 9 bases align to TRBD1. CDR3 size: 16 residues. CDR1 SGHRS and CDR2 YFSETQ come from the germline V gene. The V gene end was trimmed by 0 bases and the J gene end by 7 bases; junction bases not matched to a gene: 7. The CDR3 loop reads CASSLAAQGAGGELFF. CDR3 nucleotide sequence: TGCGCCAGCAGCTTGGCCGCACAGGGGGCAGGCGGGGAGCTGTTTTTT.

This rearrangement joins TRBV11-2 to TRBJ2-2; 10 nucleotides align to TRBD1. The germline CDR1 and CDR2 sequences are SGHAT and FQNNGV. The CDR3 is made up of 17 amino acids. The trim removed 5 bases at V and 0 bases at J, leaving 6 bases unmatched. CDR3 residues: CASSTRQGASNTGELFF. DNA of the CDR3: TGTGCCAGCAGCACCCGACAGGGGGCGTCGAACACCGGGGAGCTGTTTTTT.

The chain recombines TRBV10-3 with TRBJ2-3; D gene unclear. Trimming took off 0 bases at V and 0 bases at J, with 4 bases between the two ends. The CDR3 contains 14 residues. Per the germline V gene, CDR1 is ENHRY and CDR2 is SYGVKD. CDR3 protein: CAISESSSTDTQYF. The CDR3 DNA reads TGTGCCATCAGTGAGTCGTCCAGCACAGATACGCAGTATTTT.

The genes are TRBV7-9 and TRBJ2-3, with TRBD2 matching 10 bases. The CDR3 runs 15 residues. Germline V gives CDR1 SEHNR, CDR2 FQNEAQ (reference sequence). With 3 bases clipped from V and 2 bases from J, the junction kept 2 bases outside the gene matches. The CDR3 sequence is CASSFGLADTDTQYF. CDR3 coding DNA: TGTGCCAGCAGCTTCGGACTAGCGGACACAGATACGCAGTATTTT.

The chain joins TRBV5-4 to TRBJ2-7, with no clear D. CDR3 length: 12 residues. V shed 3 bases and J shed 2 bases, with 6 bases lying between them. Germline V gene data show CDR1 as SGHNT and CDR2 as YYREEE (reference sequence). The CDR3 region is CASSYTPYEQYF. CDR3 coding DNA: TGTGCCAGCAGCTACACCCCCTACGAGCAGTACTTC.

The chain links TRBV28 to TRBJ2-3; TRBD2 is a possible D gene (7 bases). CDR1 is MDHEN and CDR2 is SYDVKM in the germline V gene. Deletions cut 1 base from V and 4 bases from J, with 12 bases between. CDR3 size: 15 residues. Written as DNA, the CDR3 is TGTGCCAGCAGTTTATCGGGGGGCTCGGCAGATACGCAGTATTTT. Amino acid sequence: CASSLSGGSADTQYF.